Listed here are 23 T cell receptor beta chains from one sample, sequenced in a study of cytomegalovirus exposure and HLA in healthy donors. The PCR had 60 Vbeta and 13 Jbeta primers. Sequenced by immunoSEQ multiplex PCR; TCRdb stores in-frame clones only, minus some. In the table there are 55,000 to 80,000 clones, 78% of which are singletons. The sequenced sample was PBMCs. The receptor source for this set is a man aged 35 to 55 in good health and CMV-seronegative.

This chain connects TRBV25-1 to TRBJ2-7; 8 positions match TRBD2. The V gene end was trimmed by 6 bases and the J gene end by 8 bases; junction bases not matched to a gene: 15. Germline V lookup: CDR1 MGHDK, CDR2 SYGVNS. The CDR3 contains 15 residues. The CDR3 loop is CASSAPRTSSAKQYF. Written as DNA, the CDR3 is TGTGCCAGCAGCGCGCCCAGGACTAGCTCCGCCAAGCAGTACTTC.

The chain is built from TRBV5-3 and TRBJ1-5, with 9 bases matching TRBD1. TRBV5-3 is treated as an ORF (open reading frame) with a function not yet certain. The CDR3 spans 13 residues. V shed 4 bases, J shed 7 bases, and the junction held 3 bases outside the gene matches. CDR3 sequence: CARSAGQGQPQHF. CDR3 sequence (DNA): TGTGCCAGAAGCGCGGGACAGGGCCAGCCCCAGCATTTT.

This clone was seen just once. V and J are TRBV20-1 and TRBJ1-2, with 7 nucleotides matching TRBD1. Germline trimming cut 3 bases from V and 6 bases from J; bases unmatched to any gene: 1. The CDR3 covers 11 residues. Germline values: CDR1 DFQATT, CDR2 SNEGSKA (reference sequence). The CDR3 region is CSARGTDGYTF. The CDR3 DNA reads TGCAGTGCTAGGGGGACAGATGGCTACACCTTC.

V usage is TRBV19 and J usage is TRBJ1-1; 7 bases line up with TRBD1. V gave up 2 bases and J gave up 3 bases; unmatched junction bases: 0. This CDR3 is built from 13 residues. Germline V gene sequence: CDR1 LNHDA, CDR2 SQIVND (reference sequence). DNA for the CDR3: TGTGCCAGTAGTATAACAGGGGACACTGAAGCTTTCTTT. Translating it yields CASSITGDTEAFF. The full variable domain, its missing parts supplied by reference TRBV19 and TRBJ1-1, is DGGITQSPKYLFRKEGQNVTLSCEQNLNHDAMYWYRQDPGQGLRLIYYSQIVNDFQKGDIAEGYSVSREKKESFPLTVTSAQKNPTAFYLCASSITGDTEAFFGQGTRLTVV.

The V gene is TRBV27, the J gene TRBJ2-7; D remains unclear. V shed 0 bases and J shed 6 bases, with 9 bases lying between them. This CDR3 region has 13 residues. Germline CDR1 MNHEY, CDR2 SMNVEV (reference sequence). CDR3 sequence (DNA): TGTGCCAGCAGTTTATCAGCTTCTCTCGAGCAGTACTTC. It is translated as CASSLSASLEQYF.

This clone was seen once. The J gene is TRBJ2-3, the V gene TRBV14, with 14 bases identical to TRBD2. The CDR3 contains 17 residues. Germline V gene data show CDR1 as SGHDN and CDR2 as FVKESK. Losses at the gene ends were 5 bases for V and 5 bases for J; bases not matched to a gene: 9. Written as DNA, the CDR3 is TGTGCCAGCAGCGCGCCGGGACTAGCGGGGGCGGGAGATACGCAGTATTTT. Translating it yields CASSAPGLAGAGDTQYF.

This clone was found a few times. CDR3 sequence (DNA): TGTGCCAGCAGTGAGGGAGAGAACACTGAAGCTTTCTTT. This gives the protein CASSEGENTEAFF. The chain combines TRBV6-1 with TRBJ1-1; D remains unclear. CDR1 and CDR2 from the germline V gene are MNHNS and SASEGT. Trimming removed 3 bases from V and 1 base from J, with 6 bases in between. The CDR3 is made up of 13 amino acids.

V usage is TRBV5-5 and J usage is TRBJ2-7; 8 nucleotides match TRBD2. The length of the CDR3 is 12 residues. The V segment lost 7 bases and the J segment 11 bases; nucleotides outside the gene matches: 11. The germline V gene has CDR1 SGHKS and CDR2 YYEKEE (reference sequence). The CDR3 region is CASGTGGLWEYF. CDR3 nucleotide sequence: TGTGCCAGCGGGACGGGGGGGCTCTGGGAGTACTTC.

The chain links TRBV6-5 to TRBJ2-1, with 8 bases lining up with TRBD2. The length of the CDR3 is 14 residues. CDR1 and CDR2 from the germline V gene are MNHEY and SVGAGI. Trimming cost V 8 bases and J 8 bases; bases outside gene matches: 11. The CDR3: CASLGTRGVDEQFF. As DNA, the CDR3 is TGTGCCAGCCTCGGGACTAGGGGAGTAGATGAGCAGTTCTTC.

The chain links TRBV11-2 to TRBJ2-5; unclear D gene. The CDR3 covers 14 residues. The V end was cut by 1 base, the J end by 1 base, with 7 bases between. The germline gives CDR1 SGHAT, CDR2 FQNNGV. This chain's CDR3 is CASSLGPGQETQYF. The CDR3 nucleotides are TGTGCCAGCAGCTTAGGGCCAGGCCAAGAGACCCAGTACTTC. The full variable domain, its missing parts supplied by reference TRBV11-2 and TRBJ2-5, is EAGVAQSPRYKIIEKRQSVAFWCNPISGHATLYWYQQILGQGPKLLIQFQNNGVVDDSQLPKDRFSAERLKGVDSTLKIQPAKLEDSAVYLCASSLGPGQETQYFGPGTRLLVL.

Points on this clone: At one end the junction does not follow the germline gene, possibly because of a read error. The chain has TRBV7-9 and TRBJ2-3, with a weak D call TRBD2 (5 bases). The germline V gene encodes CDR1 SEHNR and CDR2 FQNEAQ (reference sequence). The CDR3 has 16 amino acids. CDR3 DNA: TGTTCCAGCAGCTTATTGTCGGGGAGCTATACAGATACGCAGTATTTT. Translated: CSSSLLSGSYTDTQYF.

The chain has TRBV6-5 and TRBJ1-2; D gene ambiguous. V lost 5 bases and J lost 4, with 11 bases in between. This CDR3 contains 13 residues. Germline V lookup: CDR1 MNHEY, CDR2 SVGAGI. CDR3 sequence: CASSPQAFYGYTF. CDR3 bases: TGTGCCAGCAGTCCTCAAGCCTTCTATGGCTACACCTTC.

The rearrangement uses TRBV19 and TRBJ1-1; TRBD1 might be the D (5 bases). V was clipped by 9 bases and J by 3 bases, with 14 bases between them. CDR1 is LNHDA, CDR2 SQIVND, per germline (reference sequence). The CDR3 loop spans 13 amino acids. The CDR3 spells CASRQSADTEAFF. CDR3 in DNA: TGTGCCAGCAGACAGTCGGCGGACACTGAAGCTTTCTTT.

V usage is TRBV29-1 and J usage is TRBJ2-7; 9 bases are shared with TRBD1. This CDR3 is built from 14 residues. Unmatched junction bases numbered 11, after V lost 7 bases and J lost 4 bases. CDR1 is SQVTM, CDR2 ANQGSEA, per germline. The CDR3 DNA reads as TGCAGCGCCTGCTTGGGACAGGGCGGGTACGAGCAGTACTTC. As protein: CSACLGQGGYEQYF.

The chain has TRBV6-5 and TRBJ2-1, with D perhaps TRBD1 (6 bases). Trimming took off 10 bases at V and 7 bases at J, with 11 bases between the two ends. The germline gives CDR1 MNHEY, CDR2 SVGAGI. CDR3 length: 11 residues. DNA of the CDR3: TGTGCCATCTCCCAGGGGAATGAGCAGTTCTTC. Encoded protein: CAISQGNEQFF.

The rearrangement links TRBV11-2 to TRBJ2-3, with D possibly TRBD2 on 6 matching bases. V gave up 0 bases and J gave up 0 bases, with 16 bases separating them. This CDR3 is 18 amino acids long. Per the germline V gene, CDR1 is SGHAT and CDR2 is FQNNGV. CDR3 in DNA: TGTGCCAGCAGCTTAGAGTTTTTTGGCGGGATAAGCACAGATACGCAGTATTTT. This codes for CASSLEFFGGISTDTQYF.

V and J are TRBV2 and TRBJ2-1; TRBD2 matches 8 bases. This CDR3 comprises 15 residues. The trim removed 6 bases at V and 3 bases at J, leaving 7 bases unmatched. Germline loops: CDR1 SNHLY, CDR2 FYNNEI. CDR3 residues: CASRVGLAGYNEQFF. DNA for the CDR3: TGTGCCAGCAGGGTAGGACTAGCAGGCTACAATGAGCAGTTCTTC. The full variable domain, in which reference TRBV2 and TRBJ2-1 provide the parts outside the CDR3, is EPEVTQTPSHQVTQMGQEVILRCVPISNHLYFYWYRQILGQKVEFLVSFYNNEISEKSEIFDDQFSVERPDGSNFTLKIRSTKLEDSAMYFCASRVGLAGYNEQFFGPGTRLTVL.

The chain links TRBV19 to TRBJ2-4, with D perhaps TRBD1 (5 bases). Trimming took off 10 bases at V and 3 bases at J, with 16 bases between the two ends. This CDR3 spans 14 amino acids. Germline CDR1 and CDR2: LNHDA and SQIVND (reference sequence). The CDR3 region is CATSGLVDKNIQYF. CDR3 coding DNA: TGTGCCACCTCAGGGTTGGTCGACAAAAACATTCAGTACTTC.

This clone was seen more than once but under ten times. The chain recombines TRBV7-2 with TRBJ2-3; a possible D gene is TRBD1 (6 bases). The CDR3 is 15 residues long. The germline gives CDR1 SGHTA, CDR2 FQGNSA. The ends were cut back, 4 bases at V and 0 bases at J, with 11 bases in the middle. This CDR3 is CASSSRTASTDTQYF. The CDR3 region has the DNA TGTGCCAGCAGCTCGAGGACAGCGAGCACAGATACGCAGTATTTT.

This clone was counted only a few times. The chain carries TRBV19 and TRBJ2-6; TRBD1 matches 10 bases. Trimming cost V 5 bases and J 3 bases; bases outside gene matches: 10. Germline V gene data show CDR1 as LNHDA and CDR2 as SQIVND (reference sequence). This CDR3 comprises 18 residues. The CDR3 loop reads CASSPRQGASRGANVLTF. The DNA for the CDR3 is TGTGCCAGTAGTCCGAGACAGGGGGCAAGCCGTGGGGCCAACGTCCTGACTTTC.

The chain couples TRBV7-6 to TRBJ2-7; 7 nucleotides match TRBD2. J lost 4 bases, V lost 5 bases, and 11 bases had no gene match. The CDR3 loop spans 15 amino acids. The V gene's germline CDR1 is SGHVS and CDR2 FNYEAQ. CDR3 DNA: TGTGCCAGCAGCGCTAGTATTGGGGGGGAGTACGAGCAGTACTTC. Translation: CASSASIGGEYEQYF.

In this sample, this clone turned up once. The rearrangement links TRBV5-6 to TRBJ1-4, with D maybe TRBD1 (5 bases). Between the trimmed V and J ends, which lost 5 bases and 6 bases, there was a span of 14 bases. The CDR3 extends over 14 amino acids. The germline V gene has CDR1 SGHDT and CDR2 YYEEEE. The CDR3 coding sequence is TGTGCCAGCAGTTCCTGGGGGGGGTATGAAAAACTGTTTTTT. This gives the protein CASSSWGGYEKLFF. The full variable domain, completed using reference TRBV5-6 and TRBJ1-4, is DAGVTQSPTHLIKTRGQQVTLRCSPKSGHDTVSWYQQALGQGPQFIFQYYEEEERQRGNFPDRFSGHQFPNYSSELNVNALLLGDSALYLCASSSWGGYEKLFFGSGTQLSVL.

V usage is TRBV4-1 and J usage is TRBJ2-7; the match to TRBD2 covers 8 bases. Germline CDR1 reads MGHRA; CDR2 reads YSYEKL. With 4 bases clipped from V and 5 bases from J, the junction kept 10 bases outside the gene matches. CDR3 size: 15 residues. The DNA of the CDR3 is TGCGCCAGCAGCCCGTTAACGGGAGGGCCCCACGAGCAGTACTTC. Amino acids: CASSPLTGGPHEQYF.